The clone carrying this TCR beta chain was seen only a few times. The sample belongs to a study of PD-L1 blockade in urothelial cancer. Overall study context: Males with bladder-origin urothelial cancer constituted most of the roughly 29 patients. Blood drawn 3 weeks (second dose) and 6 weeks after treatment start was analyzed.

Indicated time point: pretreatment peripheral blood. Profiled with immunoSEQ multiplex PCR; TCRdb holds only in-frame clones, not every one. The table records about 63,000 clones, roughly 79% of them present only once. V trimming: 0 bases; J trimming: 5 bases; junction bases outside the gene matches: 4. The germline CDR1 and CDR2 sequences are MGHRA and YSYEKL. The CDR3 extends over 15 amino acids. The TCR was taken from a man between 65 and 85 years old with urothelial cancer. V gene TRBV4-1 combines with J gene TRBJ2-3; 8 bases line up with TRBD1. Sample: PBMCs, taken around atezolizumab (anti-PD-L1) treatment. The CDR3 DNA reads TGCGCCAGCAGCCAAGACAGGGGGCGAGTAGATACGCAGTATTTT. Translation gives CASSQDRGRVDTQYF.